This paragraph covers one T cell receptor beta chain sequence. This sample is part of a study of naive and memory T cell subsets. The library had UMIs added by 3' ligation of an oligonucleotide to TCR cDNA. Whole-blood samples were more than 2 ml of peripheral blood from healthy adult volunteers. Ligated cDNA underwent four rounds of PCR with nested alpha and beta constant region primers and SP2. TCRdb redid the calling of the 5' RACE reads with MiXCR, one entry per CDR3 protein. The data hold fewer than 40,000 distinct CDR3 sequences, with over 15% observed a single time. Per the germline V gene, CDR1 is SGHRS and CDR2 is YFSETQ. The CDR3 covers 17 residues. Trimming removed 3 bases from V and 2 bases from J, with 18 bases in between.

The chain links TRBV5-1 to TRBJ2-1, with D perhaps matching TRBD1 or TRBD2 (5 bases each). The TCR was taken from a female donor in good health. CDR3 residues: CASSSGLRDATYNEQFF. CDR3 nucleotide sequence: TGCGCCAGCAGCTCCGGCCTCAGGGACGCCACCTACAATGAGCAGTTCTTC.